This T cell receptor (beta chain) was sequenced for a study of blood T cell repertoires in COVID-19. At the level of the study: From T cells, B-cell-depleted T cells, or PBMCs came the material, which was cDNA or gDNA.

The germline CDR1 and CDR2 sequences are KGHSH and LQKENI. CDR3 length equals 16 residues. Trimming stripped 6 bases from V and 4 bases from J, with 19 bases between. Grouping used clinical history reported by participants in a survey and questionnaire. Two negative PCRs, clearance, or symptom resolution were required of recovered Cohort 3 donors. Original data processing: How many nucleated cells were present was estimated from reference gene primer amplification. Produced via immunoSEQ multiplex PCR; TCRdb's table is partial and in-frame only. D and trimming were read from the DNA, whereas the V and J calls and clone size are those reported in that table. The sample has hundreds of thousands of clones, approximately 91% seen once.

The TCR sequence derives from a middle-aged woman who had recovered from COVID-19. The sample was PBMCs or T cells enriched from blood (not recorded which). V gene TRBV18 combines with J gene TRBJ1-5, with D tentatively TRBD1 (6 bases). DNA for the CDR3: TGTGCCAGCTCCGGGGAACAGGGTGTGGGAAATCAGCCCCAGCATTTT. This codes for CASSGEQGVGNQPQHF.